This T cell receptor beta chain was obtained from a study of beta chain features in type 1 diabetes. Findings of the study overall: Across all four CD4+ subsets, people with type 1 diabetes showed modestly shorter TCRB CDR3s. Fewer insertions but more deletions were seen at VDJ junctions in type 1 diabetes patients. A potential influence of HLA type upon TCRB rearrangement remained unresolved herein. Sampled from patients, naive, central memory and Treg TCRB repertoires appeared more similar than those sampled from healthy donors.

This clone was seen a handful of times. Antigen specificity is unknown. Trimming left V 0 bases short and J 7 bases short, with 11 bases between. The germline gives CDR1 SGHRS, CDR2 YFSETQ. This CDR3 comprises 14 residues. The authors reverse transcribed all of the isolated RNA, so sequencing captured expressed TCRB transcripts. Profiling relied on immunoSEQ multiplex PCR, and the TCRdb table lists in-frame clones only, not all of them. The sample lists around 200,000 clones, roughly an eighth occurring once. The material sequenced was central memory CD4+ T cells from blood. The chain carries TRBV5-1 and TRBJ2-1, with D possibly being TRBD1 (5 bases). The source is a woman in her late teens or twenties in good health. The CDR3 here is CASSLVSGMNEQFF. Written as DNA, the CDR3 is TGCGCCAGCAGCTTGGTTTCAGGGATGAATGAGCAGTTCTTC.